This T cell receptor beta chain appears in the sequencing data of a study of Ad26.COV2.S vaccination and SARS-CoV-2 variants (dated by TCRdb to the early 2020s). About the full investigation: Donors in the vaccine arm were drawn from COV1001, a multicentre, randomized, double-blind, placebo-controlled phase I-IIa trial testing Ad26.COV2.S in healthy adults. Ad26.COV2.S was administered intramuscularly at a dose of 5x10^10 or 1x10^11 viral particles, either as one shot or as two shots given 56 days apart. TCRbeta repertoire sequencing served as the tool for gauging how specific and how broad the SARS-CoV-2-reactive T cell receptors were following Ad26.COV2.S vaccination. The TCR-sequenced set comprised around 30 samples: around 20 Ad26.COV2.S vaccine recipients, 5 placebo recipients and 8 SARS-CoV-2 convalescent individuals. Trial participants were randomized into five groups of five: low-dose or high-dose Ad26.COV2.S given once or twice, or placebo on both occasions. Throughout the experiments and outcome assessment, investigators stayed blinded to trial group allocation. Overall study results and their limits: The authors noted that the TCR breadth and depth analyses may have underestimated total T cell responses. Higher spike-specific TCR breadth was observed in Ad26.COV2.S recipients than in placebo recipients (P = 0.0014). The study lacked the statistical power to compare responses across vaccine doses or regimens. After vaccination, substantial breadth of spike-specific CD8+ and CD4+ T cell responses was reported. Vaccine and placebo recipients had comparable non-spike TCR breadth, which fits with the vaccine containing only spike.

The immunoSEQ Assay was the method used to sequence TCRbeta CDR3 regions. After extraction, genomic DNA underwent amplification by bias-controlled multiplex PCR, followed by high-throughput sequencing. The original methods were these. Collapsing and filtering of sequences were performed to quantify the absolute abundance of each unique TCRbeta CDR3 region. T cell fraction was estimated by normalizing TCRbeta template counts to usable DNA, with usable DNA measured through amplification of reference genes found in all nucleated cells. Repertoire TCRs were annotated as SARS-CoV-2-specific when V gene, CDR3 amino acid sequence and J gene were exactly matched to a known reactive TCR set. The reference SARS-CoV-2 TCR set was obtained from MIRA and was filtered for enrichment in COVID-19-positive ImmuneCODE repertoires, whereby public or cross-reactive TCRs were removed. Using the MIRA antigens, annotated TCRs were further analysed by specific ORF or by position within an ORF. Depth was the summed frequency of annotated unique rearrangements, while breadth was defined as annotated unique rearrangements over total unique productive rearrangements. Group comparisons of TCR breadth used two-sided Wilcoxon rank-sum tests. TCRdb carries this immuneACCESS record with in-frame sequences only. Its versions omit some clonotypes, under half of them owing to an unresolved V gene in the studies checked, with the rest unexplained. V and J calls and clone size are copied from that table; D and trimming were computed from the DNA. The sample table lists about 440,000 clones, around 90% of them with a count of one. The ten largest clones add up to roughly 4.3% of the sample.

A word on this clone: Its binding antigen is unknown. Base qualities are not provided; no much larger clone lies one nucleotide away.

Via the germline V gene (reference sequence), CDR1 is MNHEY and CDR2 SMNVEV. There are 13 amino acids in the CDR3, from cysteine to phenylalanine inclusive. Only the CDR3 region is kept as DNA, spanning 39 bases read in frame from base 1. V was cut back by 5 bases and J by 0 bases, leaving a gap of 5 bases between them. The treatment or condition label on this specimen signifies: around 19 received Ad26.COV2.S at low or high dose, single or two shots; roughly five received placebo; per-sample allocation not given. Repertoires of vaccine and placebo recipients were sequenced from samples taken on day 63 after the first injection. In Cohort 1b, around 23 adults aged 18-55 years were enrolled at a single site in Boston, USA, between 29 July and 7 August 2020. As a vaccine, Ad26.COV2.S was a replication-incompetent adenovirus type 26 vector that expressed a prefusion-stabilized SARS-CoV-2 spike protein derived from the original Wuhan strain.

The receptor chain draws on TRBV27 and TRBJ2-4; the D segment cannot be called with confidence. This sequence originates from a person between 18 and 60 years old who received the Ad26.COV2.S COVID-19 vaccine or a placebo. The sequencing here drew on peripheral blood, taken in a trial of Ad26.COV2.S vaccine versus placebo. The CDR3 protein: CASSTIAKNIQYF. The sequence in DNA is TGTGCCAGCAGTACAATAGCCAAAAACATTCAGTACTTC.